The 12 T cell receptor beta chains listed next were all sequenced from one sample in a study of cytomegalovirus exposure and HLA in healthy donors. The study ran its PCR with 60 Vbeta and 13 Jbeta primers. Here immunoSEQ multiplex PCR was the method, and the copy in TCRdb shows in-frame clones only, minus some. The table includes approximately 200,000 clones, around 76% detected once. Sequencing was done on a sample of PBMCs. Receptor source: a man aged 30-40 years in good health and CMV-seronegative.

There are a few counts of this clone. Mismatch with germline at one junction end may stem from a read error. The V and J genes are TRBV7-7 and TRBJ2-1, with D possibly being TRBD2 (6 bases). There are 15 residues in the CDR3. Germline CDR1 and CDR2: SSHAT and FNYEAQ (reference sequence). CDR3 in amino acids: CASSPGGNSYNEQFF. The CDR3 DNA reads as TGTGCTAGCAGCCCCGGGGGAAACTCCTACAATGAGCAGTTCTTC.

The CDR3 spells CASPPHPDRGHSYEQYF. The CDR3 DNA is TGTGCCAGCCCTCCCCACCCCGACAGGGGGCATTCCTACGAGCAGTACTTC. This chain joins TRBV2 and TRBJ2-7; 10 bases are a match to TRBD1. The germline V gene encodes CDR1 SNHLY and CDR2 FYNNEI. V dropped 8 bases and J dropped 1; count of bases not matched to a gene: 14. The CDR3 is 17 residues long. The whole variable domain, remainder taken from reference TRBV2 and TRBJ2-7, is EPEVTQTPSHQVTQMGQEVILRCVPISNHLYFYWYRQILGQKVEFLVSFYNNEISEKSEIFDDQFSVERPDGSNFTLKIRSTKLEDSAMYFCASPPHPDRGHSYEQYFGPGTRLTVT.

The CDR3: CASRVGGATGSYNEQFF. For the CDR3, the DNA is TGTGCCAGCAGAGTCGGGGGGGCTACAGGCTCCTACAATGAGCAGTTCTTC. This chain joins TRBV28 and TRBJ2-1, with TRBD2 identical over 8 bases. Germline CDR1 is MDHEN and CDR2 is SYDVKM. This CDR3 contains 17 residues. The V segment lost 6 bases and the J segment 0 bases; nucleotides outside the gene matches: 10.

V gene TRBV7-9 combines with J gene TRBJ1-2; no reliable D call. The CDR3 is 14 residues long. The V and J ends lost 6 bases and 6 bases respectively, with 17 bases between them. Germline V gene data show CDR1 as SEHNR and CDR2 as FQNEAQ (reference sequence). The CDR3 here is CASRSPGIDDGYTF. In nucleotides, the CDR3 is TGTGCCAGCAGATCGCCCGGGATCGATGATGGCTACACCTTC. The variable domain in full, with the rest retrieved from reference TRBV7-9 and TRBJ1-2, is DTGVSQNPRHKITKRGQNVTFRCDPISEHNRLYWYRQTLGQGPEFLTYFQNEAQLEKSRLLSDRFSAERPKGSFSTLEIQRTEQGDSAMYLCASRSPGIDDGYTFGSGTRLTVV.

The chain is built from TRBV5-1 and TRBJ2-1; 11 nucleotides align to TRBD2. V shed 4 bases, J shed 4 bases, and the junction held 10 bases outside the gene matches. The germline gives CDR1 SGHRS, CDR2 YFSETQ. The CDR3 is 17 amino acids. The CDR3 region is CASSRTGLADLYNEQFF. In DNA form, the CDR3 reads TGCGCCAGCAGCAGGACGGGACTAGCGGACCTGTACAATGAGCAGTTCTTC.

This sequence joins TRBV4-1 and TRBJ2-1; 12 nucleotides line up with TRBD2. After removal of 3 bases from V and 1 base from J, the junction contained 10 bases not matched to a gene. Germline CDR1 MGHRA, CDR2 YSYEKL. CDR3 length: 19 amino acids. The CDR3 protein is CASSQFFPGTSGSYNEQFF. CDR3 in DNA: TGCGCCAGCAGCCAGTTTTTCCCCGGGACTAGCGGGTCCTACAATGAGCAGTTCTTC.

CDR3 sequence: CASAQGWNEQFF. DNA of the CDR3: TGTGCCAGCGCACAGGGGTGGAATGAGCAGTTCTTC. J is TRBJ2-1 and V is TRBV7-2; 7 bases map to TRBD1. CDR3 length: 12 residues. V lost 8 bases and J lost 7; bases outside the gene matches: 5. The V gene's germline CDR1 is SGHTA and CDR2 FQGNSA.

The chain uses TRBV15 and TRBJ2-1, with 9 bases identical to TRBD2. The CDR3 runs to 14 residues. CDR1 LNHNV and CDR2 YYDKDF come from the germline V gene (reference sequence). Trimming removed 3 bases from V and 8 bases from J; junction bases left unmatched: 5. CDR3 sequence: CATSSFSGSDEQFF. The CDR3 DNA is TGTGCCACCAGCAGTTTTAGCGGGAGCGATGAGCAGTTCTTC.

The rearrangement joins TRBV7-3 to TRBJ1-2; TRBD1 matches 8 bases. The CDR3 is 13 residues long. Trimming at V came to 5 bases and at J to 6 bases, leaving 5 bases not matched to a gene. Germline values: CDR1 SGHTA, CDR2 FQGTGA. This chain's CDR3 is CASSLGQGNGYTF. The DNA for the CDR3 is TGTGCCAGCAGCCTAGGACAGGGTAATGGCTACACCTTC.

CDR3 in DNA: TGTGCCAGCTCACCACGTGGTGGGGTCGGACAGGGCGGCAATCAGCCCCAGCATTTT. It specifies CASSPRGGVGQGGNQPQHF. The chain employs TRBV18 and TRBJ1-5; 8 nucleotides line up with TRBD1. The CDR3 totals 19 residues. The germline CDR1 and CDR2 sequences are KGHSH and LQKENI. With V trimmed by 1 base and J by 2 bases, 13 bases remained unmatched.

The chain combines TRBV28 with TRBJ2-7; 10 bases line up with TRBD1. Germline CDR1 and CDR2: MDHEN and SYDVKM. This CDR3 is 15 amino acids long. The trim removed 7 bases at V and 1 base at J, leaving 7 bases unmatched. Here the CDR3 reads CASKRGQGISYEQYF. CDR3 sequence (DNA): TGTGCCAGCAAAAGGGGACAGGGGATATCCTACGAGCAGTACTTC.

This rearrangement joins TRBV19 to TRBJ2-1; D remains ambiguous. The CDR3 consists of 12 residues. Germline V gene sequence: CDR1 LNHDA, CDR2 SQIVND (reference sequence). V gave up 4 bases and J gave up 5 bases, with 6 bases separating them. CDR3 in amino acids: CASSSRHNEQFF. CDR3 sequence (DNA): TGTGCCAGTAGTAGCAGGCACAATGAGCAGTTCTTC.